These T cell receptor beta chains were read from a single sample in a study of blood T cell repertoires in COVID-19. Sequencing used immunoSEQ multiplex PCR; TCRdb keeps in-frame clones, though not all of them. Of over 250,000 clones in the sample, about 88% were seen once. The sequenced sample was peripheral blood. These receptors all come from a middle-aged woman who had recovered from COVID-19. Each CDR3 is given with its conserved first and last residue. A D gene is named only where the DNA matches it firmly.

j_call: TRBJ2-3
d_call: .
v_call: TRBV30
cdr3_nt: TGTGCCTGGAGTGTACTGTCGGGAATCACAGATACGCAGTATTTT
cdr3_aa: CAWSVLSGITDTQYF

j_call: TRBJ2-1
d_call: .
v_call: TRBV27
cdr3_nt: TGTGCCAGCAGTTTACGGACATACAATGAGCAGTTCTTC
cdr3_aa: CASSLRTYNEQFF

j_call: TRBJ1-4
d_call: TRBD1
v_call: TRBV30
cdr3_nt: TGTGCCTGGAGTGCCGGGACAGGGCGCGAAAAACTGTTTTTT
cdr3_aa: CAWSAGTGREKLFF

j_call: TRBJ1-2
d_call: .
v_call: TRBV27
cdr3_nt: TGTGCCAGCAGACGGACGGGGGTTACGCGGGGCTACACCTTC
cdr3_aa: CASRRTGVTRGYTF

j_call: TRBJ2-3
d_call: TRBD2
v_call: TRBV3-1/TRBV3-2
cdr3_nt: TGTGCCAGCAGCCAAGACGGGACTAGAACAGATACGCAGTATTTT
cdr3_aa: CASSQDGTRTDTQYF

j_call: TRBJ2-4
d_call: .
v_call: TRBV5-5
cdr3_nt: TGTGCCAGCAGCTTGACAGGAATGGCCCCTCTAGCCAAAAACATTCAGTACTTC
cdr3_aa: CASSLTGMAPLAKNIQYF

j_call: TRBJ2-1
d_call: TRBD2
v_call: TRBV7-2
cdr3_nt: TGTGCCAGCAGCTTAGCTAGCGGGCCGAGCTCCTACAATGAGCAGTTCTTC
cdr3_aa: CASSLASGPSSYNEQFF

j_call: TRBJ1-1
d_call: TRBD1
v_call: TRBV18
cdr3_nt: TGTGCCAGCTCACCACAGGGACAGGTCCCTGAAGCTTTCTTT
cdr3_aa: CASSPQGQVPEAFF

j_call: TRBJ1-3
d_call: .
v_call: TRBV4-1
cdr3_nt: TGCGCCAGCAGCCAAGTTCCGGCCGGGACTGGAAACACCATATATTTT
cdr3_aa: CASSQVPAGTGNTIYF

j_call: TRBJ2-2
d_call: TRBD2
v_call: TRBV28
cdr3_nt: TGTGCCAGCAGTTTTGCGGCGGGAGCGGGAGGGCCTCCCGGGGAGCTGTTTTTT
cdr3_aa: CASSFAAGAGGPPGELFF

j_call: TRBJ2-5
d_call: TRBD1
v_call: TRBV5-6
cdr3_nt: TGTGCCAGCAGCCCTCCGGGACAGGGAGGAGAGACCCAGTACTTC
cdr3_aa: CASSPPGQGGETQYF

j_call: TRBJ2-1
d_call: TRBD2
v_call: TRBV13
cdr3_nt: TGTGCCAGCAGCTTAGCTAGCGGGAGGGTCAATGAGCAGTTCTTC
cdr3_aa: CASSLASGRVNEQFF

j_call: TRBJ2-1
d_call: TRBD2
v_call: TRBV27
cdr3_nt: TGTGCCAGCAGTTCGCGGGGGGATGAGCAGTTCTTC
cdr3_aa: CASSSRGDEQFF